The 11 T cell receptor beta chains below were found in one sample sequenced in a study of T-cell memory formation after mild COVID-19. TCRdb reprocessed the 5' RACE reads with MiXCR, giving one entry per CDR3 protein. The table shows about half a million distinct CDR3 sequences, with about 20% occurring only once. Sequencing was done on a sample of PBMCs or a T cell subset sorted from them (not recorded which). Receptors originate from an adult woman who had mild COVID-19 (a few samples of this study predate the infection). Cell type and time point are not known.

This clonotype was found a few times. The chain is built from TRBV11-3 and TRBJ2-1; no definite D call. This CDR3 comprises 14 residues. Germline V gives CDR1 SGHNT, CDR2 YENEEA. Trimming took 0 bases from V and 4 from J, leaving 7 bases between them. The CDR3 DNA reads TGTGCCAGCAGCTTAGACGGTGGGTACAATGAGCAGTTCTTC. Protein sequence: CASSLDGGYNEQFF.

The V and J genes are TRBV6-2 or TRBV6-3 and TRBJ2-5, with 11 positions matching TRBD2. This CDR3 contains 18 residues. Germline CDR1 is MNHEY and CDR2 is SVGEGT. With 5 bases clipped from V and 1 base from J, the junction kept 12 bases outside the gene matches. The CDR3 DNA sequence: TGTGCCAGCAGTCCTCTGGGGTTGACTAGCGGGATCCAAGAGACCCAGTACTTC. Residues: CASSPLGLTSGIQETQYF.

This clonotype has only a few counts. The chain recombines TRBV6-5 with TRBJ2-3; 8 nucleotides agree with TRBD2. This CDR3 is built from 16 residues. The junction had 7 bases not matched to a gene; V was cut back by 2 bases and J by 3 bases. Germline values: CDR1 MNHEY, CDR2 SVGAGI. CDR3: CASSYPSGSMTDTQYF. The CDR3 DNA follows: TGTGCCAGCAGTTACCCGAGCGGGAGTATGACAGATACGCAGTATTTT.

In its sample, this clonotype was seen a few times. V and J are TRBV7-9 and TRBJ1-2; TRBD1 is a possible D gene (5 bases). The CDR3 runs to 14 residues. The germline CDR1 and CDR2 sequences are SEHNR and FQNEAQ (reference sequence). Trimming took off 4 bases at V and 5 bases at J, with 14 bases between the two ends. For the CDR3, the DNA is TGTGCCAGCAGCTCAGTTGGGGGTCCGTATGGCTACACCTTC. Translating gives CASSSVGGPYGYTF.

This clonotype was observed a handful of times. This chain joins TRBV6-2 or TRBV6-3 and TRBJ2-3; TRBD2 aligns across 8 bases. J gave up 6 bases and V 0 bases, and 8 bases lay outside the gene matches. The V gene's germline CDR1 is MNHEY and CDR2 SVGEGT. This CDR3 has 16 residues. CDR3 sequence (DNA): TGTGCCAGCAGTTACTCGTCACGGGGGGGCAGGGATACGCAGTATTTT. As protein: CASSYSSRGGRDTQYF.

The rearrangement joins TRBV12-3 or TRBV12-4 to TRBJ2-1, with D maybe TRBD2 (5 bases). Trimming left V 5 bases short and J 6 bases short, with 20 bases between. The CDR3 runs to 16 residues. The CDR3 is CASSPTTTVPPNEQFF. The CDR3 region has the DNA TGTGCCAGCAGTCCCACGACTACAGTTCCGCCCAATGAGCAGTTCTTC.

The chain combines TRBV4-1 with TRBJ1-1; D may be TRBD1 (6 bases). CDR1 and CDR2 from the germline V gene are MGHRA and YSYEKL. Trimming stripped 0 bases from V and 3 bases from J, with 11 bases between. This CDR3 comprises 15 residues. CDR3 nucleotide sequence: TGCGCCAGCAGCCAAGAACAGGGAGTGGACACTGAAGCTTTCTTT. Its translation is CASSQEQGVDTEAFF.

The genes are TRBV6-5 and TRBJ1-1, with TRBD1 identical over 9 bases. Germline-derived CDR1 and CDR2 are MNHEY and SVGAGI. CDR3 size: 15 residues. V dropped 2 bases and J dropped 0; count of bases not matched to a gene: 1. The CDR3, as DNA: TGTGCCAGCAGTTACGACAGGGGGTTGAACACTGAAGCTTTCTTT. Its protein is CASSYDRGLNTEAFF.

This clonotype occurred a few times. The V and J genes are TRBV4-1 and TRBJ2-5, with 9 bases lining up with TRBD1. J was trimmed by 7 bases and V by 7 bases; bases with no gene match: 22. The CDR3 spans 18 residues. CDR1 and CDR2 (germline): MGHRA, YSYEKL. The CDR3 protein is CASKANPSEDRGFGTQYF. The CDR3 DNA reads as TGCGCCAGCAAAGCCAATCCATCGGAAGACAGGGGGTTCGGGACCCAGTACTTC.

The rearrangement links TRBV6-4 to TRBJ2-2; maybe TRBD2 (6 bases). Germline V gene data show CDR1 as MRHNA and CDR2 as SNTAGT. V was shortened by 3 bases and J by 4 bases, with 9 bases between the two germline ends. The CDR3 consists of 14 residues. CDR3 region: CASSDWRGTGELFF. The CDR3, as DNA: TGTGCCAGCAGTGATTGGCGGGGCACCGGGGAGCTGTTTTTT.

The V gene is TRBV11-2, the J gene TRBJ1-5; tentatively, D is TRBD1 (5 bases). The CDR3 is 14 residues long. V was shortened by 5 bases and J by 2 bases, with 10 bases between the two germline ends. CDR1 is SGHAT, CDR2 FQNNGV, per germline. The CDR3 protein is CASSGETGNQPQHF. As DNA, the CDR3 is TGTGCCAGCAGCGGGGAGACAGGCAATCAGCCCCAGCATTTT. The full variable domain, rest sourced from reference TRBV11-2 and TRBJ1-5, is EAGVAQSPRYKIIEKRQSVAFWCNPISGHATLYWYQQILGQGPKLLIQFQNNGVVDDSQLPKDRFSAERLKGVDSTLKIQPAKLEDSAVYLCASSGETGNQPQHFGDGTRLSIL.